This TCR beta chain was captured by sequencing in a study of sequential checkpoint blockade in melanoma. Study-level information: Patients were randomized 1:1 to nivolumab-then-ipilimumab or ipilimumab-then-nivolumab first-line. Maintenance nivolumab came after either treatment sequence.

Stated treatment: randomized to nivolumab then ipilimumab (arm A) or the reverse (arm B). None of the patients previously received DNA-damaging chemotherapy. Live CD3+CD8+ CD19− CD56− cells were sorted from PBMCs. The assay was immunoSEQ multiplex PCR, and TCRdb's table has in-frame clones only and misses some. The sample consists of about 4,800 clones, 70% to 80% of them appearing once. There are 15 residues in the CDR3. The V segment lost 2 bases and the J segment 5 bases; nucleotides outside the gene matches: 7. Germline CDR1 reads SGHDT; CDR2 reads YYEEEE. The TCR was taken from a human donor with melanoma. The V call is TRBV5-6, the J call TRBJ2-3, with 8 bases fitting TRBD2. The sequenced sample was CD8+ T cells sorted from blood (inferred from file names), obtained from a patient given nivolumab and ipilimumab in sequence. CDR3 protein: CASSLKAGARDTQYF. The CDR3 nucleotides are TGTGCCAGCAGCTTAAAAGCGGGGGCGCGAGATACGCAGTATTTT. The entire variable domain, with the rest obtained from reference TRBV5-6 and TRBJ2-3, is as follows: DAGVTQSPTHLIKTRGQQVTLRCSPKSGHDTVSWYQQALGQGPQFIFQYYEEEERQRGNFPDRFSGHQFPNYSSELNVNALLLGDSALYLCASSLKAGARDTQYFGPGTRLTVL.